Listed below are T cell receptor beta chains from one sample, sequenced in a study of read filtering for tumor transcriptome and immune sequencing. TCRdb re-derived calls from the reads in MiXCR, one entry per CDR3 protein. The top ten hold over 12% of the sample, which has 50,000 to 65,000 distinct CDR3 sequences, about 21% seen once. Input material: a population of CD138-negative cells sorted from bone marrow. The receptor source for this set is a donor aged 40 or older with multiple myeloma. CDR3s include the opening cysteine and the closing phenylalanine or tryptophan. D genes are given only for firm matches. Clone size, where shown, is once, few, many, or a class for clones that have expanded.

d_gene,abundance,v_gene,j_gene,CDR3aa,CDR3nt
TRBD1,many,TRBV12-5,TRBJ2-1,CASGLWDRAYNEQFF,TGTGCTAGTGGTTTGTGGGACAGGGCCTACAATGAGCAGTTCTTC
NA,NA,TRBV7-3,TRBJ2-1,CASSLSPGTNEQFF,TGTGCCAGCAGCTTAAGCCCAGGGACGAATGAGCAGTTCTTC
NA,medium-sized,TRBV7-3,TRBJ2-1,CASSLIGASDEQFF,TGTGCCAGCAGCTTAATTGGAGCCTCGGATGAGCAGTTCTTC
NA,many,TRBV20-1,TRBJ2-3,CSVRGLAGRSTQYF,TGCAGTGTCAGGGGGCTAGCGGGGCGTAGTACGCAGTATTTT
TRBD1,many,TRBV29-1,TRBJ2-1,CSVEGQGASYNEQFF,TGCAGCGTTGAAGGACAGGGGGCATCCTACAATGAGCAGTTCTTC
NA,many,TRBV20-1,TRBJ2-7,CSAPDRTYEQYF,TGCAGTGCTCCAGACAGGACCTACGAGCAGTACTTC
TRBD1,many,TRBV12-3/TRBV12-4,TRBJ1-4,CASSSTGQGGFGKLFF,TGTGCCAGCAGTTCCACTGGACAGGGTGGTTTCGGAAAACTGTTTTTT
TRBD2,many,TRBV28,TRBJ2-4,CASRQETSLGRNIQYF,TGTGCCAGCAGACAGGAGACTAGCCTGGGGAGGAACATTCAGTACTTC
TRBD2,many,TRBV4-1,TRBJ2-3,CASSLTRGGLQDTQYF,TGCGCCAGCAGCCTAACCCGGGGGGGCCTCCAAGATACGCAGTATTTT
NA,many,TRBV28,TRBJ2-5,CASSPREETQYF,TGTGCCAGCAGTCCTCGGGAAGAGACCCAGTACTTC
NA,many,TRBV3-1,TRBJ2-5,CASSHTGGEETQYF,TGTGCCAGCAGCCATACTGGCGGGGAAGAGACCCAGTACTTC
NA,many,TRBV12-3/TRBV12-4,TRBJ2-5,CASMSTGFGGTQYF,TGTGCCAGCATGAGTACGGGCTTCGGGGGGACCCAGTACTTC
TRBD2,NA,TRBV20-1,TRBJ2-7,CSARTSGSVYEQYF,TGCAGTGCCAGGACTAGCGGGAGTGTCTACGAGCAGTACTTC
TRBD2,many,TRBV7-3,TRBJ2-2,CASSPTSGSRAGELFF,TGTGCCAGCAGCCCTACTAGCGGGTCCAGAGCCGGGGAGCTGTTTTTT
TRBD2,many,TRBV10-2,TRBJ2-1,CASSERLAGGRYKQFF,TGCGCCAGCAGTGAGCGGCTAGCGGGAGGGCGTTATAAGCAGTTCTTC
TRBD2,many,TRBV7-2,TRBJ2-7,CASSFQPAGAYEQYF,TGTGCCAGCAGCTTCCAACCGGCGGGAGCTTACGAGCAGTACTTC
TRBD2,NA,TRBV11-2,TRBJ2-4,CASRGTSGAKNIQHF,TGCGCCAGCAGAGGGACTAGCGGGGCCAAAAACATTCAGCACTTC
NA,many,TRBV6-5,TRBJ1-4,CASSRATNEKLFF,TGTGCCAGCAGCAGGGCCACTAATGAAAAACTGTTTTTT
NA,many,TRBV19,TRBJ2-3,CASTRGDTQYF,TGTGCCAGTACTCGCGGGGATACGCAGTATTTT
NA,many,TRBV29-1,TRBJ1-4,CSVEFAGVNEKLFF,TGCAGCGTTGAATTCGCAGGGGTTAATGAAAAACTGTTTTTT
TRBD2,few,TRBV29-1,TRBJ2-1,CSVVERLAGSYNEQFF,TGCAGCGTTGTAGAGCGGCTAGCGGGCTCCTACAATGAGCAGTTCTTC
TRBD2,NA,TRBV28,TRBJ2-2,CASRVAGVAGELFF,TGTGCCAGCAGGGTAGCGGGAGTCGCCGGGGAGCTGTTTTTT